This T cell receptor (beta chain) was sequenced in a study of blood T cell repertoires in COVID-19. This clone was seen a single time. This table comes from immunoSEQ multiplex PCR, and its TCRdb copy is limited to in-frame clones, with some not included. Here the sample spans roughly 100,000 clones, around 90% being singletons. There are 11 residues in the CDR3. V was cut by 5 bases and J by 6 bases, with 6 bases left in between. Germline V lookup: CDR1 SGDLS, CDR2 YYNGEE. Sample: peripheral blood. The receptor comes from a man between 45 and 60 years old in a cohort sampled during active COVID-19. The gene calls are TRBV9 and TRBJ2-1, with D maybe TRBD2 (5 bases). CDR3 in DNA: TGTGCCAGCAGGGCGGGCAATGAGCAGTTCTTC. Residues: CASRAGNEQFF.